The sequence of this T cell receptor beta chain was determined in a study of blood T cell repertoires in COVID-19. Sequencing used immunoSEQ multiplex PCR; TCRdb keeps in-frame clones, though not all of them. The sample has around 190,000 clones, 80% seen once. This CDR3 is 16 amino acids long. V was clipped by 0 bases and J by 3 bases, with 11 bases between them. The germline gives CDR1 SGHVS, CDR2 FNYEAQ. The sample consisted of peripheral blood. The clonotype originates from a man in his sixties with acute or convalescent COVID-19. J is TRBJ2-2 and V is TRBV7-6, with TRBD2 as a possible D gene (5 bases). In nucleotides, the CDR3 is TGTGCCAGCAGCTTAGCGCGGCTAGCCGACACCGGGGAGCTGTTTTTT. It specifies CASSLARLADTGELFF.